Below, 29 T cell receptor beta chains from the same sample are listed, as sequenced in a study of CD8 T cells in Susac syndrome. An amount of RNA that ranged from 0.5 to 1 ug was reverse transcribed with random hexamers. TCRdb reanalysed the immunoSEQ multiplex PCR reads using MiXCR and keeps one entry per CDR3 protein. The data show approximately 110,000 distinct CDR3 sequences, about 96% seen once. The sequencing sample was made of CD4+ T cells from PBMCs. These receptors were collected from a human donor in good health.

CDR3 residues: CASSFGEGFITDTQYF. The CDR3 DNA follows: TGTGCCAGCAGTTTCGGGGAGGGGTTCATCACAGATACGCAGTATTTT. This sequence joins TRBV27 and TRBJ2-3, with 7 bases matching TRBD2. Per the germline V gene, CDR1 is MNHEY and CDR2 is SMNVEV (reference sequence). V trimming: 3 bases; J trimming: 2 bases; junction bases outside the gene matches: 8. The CDR3 runs to 16 residues.

The gene calls are TRBV24-1 and TRBJ2-3, with unresolved D. Trimming shortened V by 9 bases and J by 3 bases, and 3 bases separated the two germline ends. CDR1 and CDR2 from the germline V gene are KGHDR and SFDVKD. The CDR3 length is 10 residues. The CDR3 nucleotides are TGTGCCACCCTAACAGATACGCAGTATTTT. Encoded protein: CATLTDTQYF.

V is TRBV19 and J is TRBJ2-7; no reliable D call. The V end was cut by 5 bases, the J end by 3 bases, with 14 bases between. The CDR3 extends over 14 amino acids. Germline V gene lookup returns CDR1 LNHDA and CDR2 SQIVND (reference sequence). The CDR3 coding sequence is TGTGCCAGTAGTTCACCCCCAAGGGTCTACGAGCAGTACTTC. Protein sequence: CASSSPPRVYEQYF.

The V call is TRBV15, the J call TRBJ2-7, with 7 bases lining up with TRBD2. Per the germline V gene, CDR1 is LNHNV and CDR2 is YYDKDF (reference sequence). The trim removed 1 base at V and 0 bases at J, leaving 6 bases unmatched. The CDR3 runs to 16 residues. CDR3: CATSRAGGGSSYEQYF. Here the CDR3 DNA reads TGTGCCACCAGCAGAGCAGGCGGCGGGAGCTCCTACGAGCAGTACTTC.

The gene calls are TRBV5-1 and TRBJ2-4; D might be TRBD1 (6 bases). The germline V and J ends were trimmed by 1 base and 5 bases, with 10 bases remaining between them. This CDR3 region has 14 residues. Germline V gene data show CDR1 as SGHRS and CDR2 as YFSETQ. The CDR3 region is CASSLLPGENIQYF. The CDR3 DNA is TGCGCCAGCAGCTTGTTGCCAGGGGAAAACATTCAGTACTTC.

Only one count was recorded for this clonotype. This sequence joins TRBV7-3 and TRBJ2-2; 7 positions match TRBD2. V gave up 0 bases and J gave up 0 bases; unmatched junction bases: 1. This CDR3 comprises 16 residues. CDR1 and CDR2 (germline): SGHTA, FQGTGA. The CDR3 DNA reads as TGTGCCAGCAGCTTAACGGGGGGGGCGAACACCGGGGAGCTGTTTTTT. Residues: CASSLTGGANTGELFF.

V usage is TRBV5-1 and J usage is TRBJ2-3; D gene unclear. V shed 2 bases and J shed 10 bases, with 14 bases lying between them. CDR3 length equals 13 residues. Germline CDR1 SGHRS, CDR2 YFSETQ. CDR3 loop: CASSFSMDSAQYF. The CDR3, as DNA: TGCGCCAGCAGCTTTAGTATGGATTCGGCGCAGTATTTT.

The V and J genes are TRBV4-1 and TRBJ2-1; D is unclear. The germline gives CDR1 MGHRA, CDR2 YSYEKL. The CDR3 runs to 13 residues. Deletions cut 0 bases from V and 8 bases from J, with 8 bases between. The chain's CDR3 is CASSQDSRDEQFF. CDR3 in DNA: TGCGCCAGCAGCCAAGATTCCCGGGATGAGCAGTTCTTC.

The gene calls are TRBV7-9 and TRBJ1-5; 10 nucleotides match TRBD1. The CDR3 is 15 residues long. Germline trimming cut 5 bases from V and 6 bases from J; bases unmatched to any gene: 7. CDR1 SEHNR and CDR2 FQNEAQ come from the germline V gene (reference sequence). This chain's CDR3 is CASSRTGGGRQPQHF. The CDR3 DNA follows: TGTGCCAGCAGCCGGACAGGGGGTGGACGTCAGCCCCAGCATTTT.

The rearrangement joins TRBV6-6 to TRBJ1-2; possibly TRBD1 for D (5 bases). Germline V gives CDR1 MNHNY, CDR2 SVGAGI (reference sequence). This CDR3 contains 14 residues. Trimming removed 5 bases from V and 0 bases from J, with 10 bases in between. As DNA, the CDR3 is TGTGCCAGCAGTGTCAGGGACGCTAACTATGGCTACACCTTC. It specifies CASSVRDANYGYTF.

This chain joins TRBV12-3 or TRBV12-4 and TRBJ2-3; 9 nucleotides agree with TRBD2. Trimming cost V 10 bases and J 4 bases; bases outside gene matches: 6. CDR3 length: 13 residues. As DNA, the CDR3 is TGTGCCACCGGGACTAGCTTACCAGATACGCAGTATTTT. Its protein product is CATGTSLPDTQYF.

The chain employs TRBV24-1 and TRBJ2-7; the D gene is possibly TRBD2 (6 bases). CDR3 length: 17 residues. CDR1 is KGHDR and CDR2 is SFDVKD in the germline V gene. V was pared by 3 bases and J by 0 bases, with 17 bases between. CDR3 DNA: TGTGCCACCAGTGATGAAGCTAGCGTTTGGAGCTCCTACGAGCAGTACTTC. It codes for CATSDEASVWSSYEQYF.

The CDR3 sequence: CASSSLTGTAAYEQYF. The CDR3, as DNA: TGTGCCAGCAGCTCCCTGACCGGGACAGCAGCCTACGAGCAGTACTTC. J is TRBJ2-7 and V is TRBV5-6, with TRBD1 matching over 7 bases. Germline-derived CDR1 and CDR2 are SGHDT and YYEEEE. The CDR3 consists of 16 residues. V was clipped by 3 bases and J by 2 bases; unmatched bases: 11. The variable domain in full, completed from reference TRBV5-6 and TRBJ2-7, reads DAGVTQSPTHLIKTRGQQVTLRCSPKSGHDTVSWYQQALGQGPQFIFQYYEEEERQRGNFPDRFSGHQFPNYSSELNVNALLLGDSALYLCASSSLTGTAAYEQYFGPGTRLTVT.

Here the CDR3 DNA reads TGTGCCAGCAGCGTCAGTTCTAGCACAGATACGCAGTATTTT. As protein: CASSVSSSTDTQYF. The J gene is TRBJ2-3, the V gene TRBV9; no reliable D call. V shed 2 bases and J shed 0 bases, with 7 bases lying between them. Germline V gene lookup returns CDR1 SGDLS and CDR2 YYNGEE. The CDR3 runs to 14 residues. Drawing the rest from reference TRBV9 and TRBJ2-3, the complete variable domain is DSGVTQTPKHLITATGQRVTLRCSPRSGDLSVYWYQQSLDQGLQFLIQYYNGEERAKGNILERFSAQQFPDLHSELNLSSLELGDSALYFCASSVSSSTDTQYFGPGTRLTVL.

J is TRBJ2-6 and V is TRBV18; D gene ambiguous. Germline V gene lookup returns CDR1 KGHSH and CDR2 LQKENI. V lost 3 bases and J lost 0, with 12 bases in between. This CDR3 is built from 17 residues. CDR3 sequence reads: CASSPQKRRSGANVLTF. The CDR3 nucleotides read TGTGCCAGCTCACCCCAAAAAAGGCGCTCTGGGGCCAACGTCCTGACTTTC.

The CDR3 is CASSRTGSSYNEQFF. CDR3 bases: TGTGCCAGCAGTCGGACAGGGAGCTCCTACAATGAGCAGTTCTTC. This chain joins TRBV2 and TRBJ2-1; 8 nucleotides line up with TRBD1. CDR1 is SNHLY, CDR2 FYNNEI, per germline. The CDR3 sequence is 15 residues long. The trim removed 5 bases at V and 0 bases at J, leaving 3 bases unmatched.

The chain uses TRBV6-1 and TRBJ1-1; 8 bases are shared with TRBD1. With 5 bases clipped from V and 3 bases from J, the junction kept 11 bases outside the gene matches. Germline V gene lookup returns CDR1 MNHNS and CDR2 SASEGT. The CDR3 consists of 16 residues. Here the CDR3 DNA reads TGTGCCAGCAGTCCAATCCGGACAGGGAAGTACACTGAAGCTTTCTTT. Translation gives CASSPIRTGKYTEAFF.

The rearrangement uses TRBV15 and TRBJ2-4, with 9 bases matching TRBD1. The CDR3 consists of 15 residues. V lost 1 base to trimming and J lost 3 bases; unmatched junction nucleotides: 1. Germline CDR1 reads LNHNV; CDR2 reads YYDKDF (reference sequence). CDR3 in amino acids: CATSRGDRDKNIQYF. The CDR3 region has the DNA TGTGCCACCAGCAGAGGGGACAGGGACAAAAACATTCAGTACTTC.

The chain recombines TRBV12-3 or TRBV12-4 with TRBJ2-7, with 7 bases lining up with TRBD1. The CDR3 extends over 14 amino acids. The V and J ends lost 7 bases and 1 base, in that order; junction bases with no gene match: 7. CDR3 sequence (DNA): TGTGCCAGCACAAGGACAGGAGCTTCCTACGAGCAGTACTTC. It specifies CASTRTGASYEQYF.

V and J are TRBV23-1 and TRBJ2-7; TRBD2 might be the D (6 bases). TRBV23-1 is marked as an open reading frame, function uncertain. Trimming removed 0 bases from V and 3 bases from J, with 12 bases in between. The CDR3 runs to 15 residues. For the CDR3, the DNA is TGCGCCAGCAGTCAATCTCGACGGGAGTTCTACGAGCAGTACTTC. Residues: CASSQSRREFYEQYF.

The chain joins TRBV19 to TRBJ1-5; unclear D gene. The length of the CDR3 is 14 residues. The germline V gene has CDR1 LNHDA and CDR2 SQIVND (reference sequence). The V end was cut by 3 bases, the J end by 0 bases, with 6 bases between. In DNA, the CDR3 is TGTGCCAGTAGTATGACGGATAGCAATCAGCCCCAGCATTTT. Its protein product is CASSMTDSNQPQHF.

This clonotype occurred once. The V and J genes are TRBV7-3 and TRBJ2-3; D is perhaps TRBD1 or TRBD2 (5 bases each). Germline loops: CDR1 SGHTA, CDR2 FQGTGA. The CDR3 has 15 amino acids. Trimming removed 5 bases from V and 0 bases from J, with 12 bases in between. Here the CDR3 reads CASSRSGTSTDTQYF. CDR3 bases: TGTGCCAGCAGCAGATCCGGGACGAGCACAGATACGCAGTATTTT. The full variable domain, with the rest looked up from reference TRBV7-3 and TRBJ2-3, is GAGVSQTPSNKVTEKGKYVELRCDPISGHTALYWYRQSLGQGPEFLIYFQGTGAADDSGLPNDRFFAVRPEGSVSTLKIQRTERGDSAVYLCASSRSGTSTDTQYFGPGTRLTVL.

The rearrangement links TRBV30 to TRBJ1-6; no firm D call. From germline, CDR1 is GTSNPN and CDR2 SVGIG (reference sequence). The CDR3 spans 14 residues. V dropped 2 bases and J dropped 9 bases, with 14 bases sitting between them. CDR3 nucleotides: TGTGCCTGGAGTCCCAACCTCGGCGGTTCACCCCTCCACTTT. The encoded protein is CAWSPNLGGSPLHF.

The chain recombines TRBV3-1 with TRBJ1-5; D gene unclear. The germline gives CDR1 LGHDT, CDR2 YNNKEL (reference sequence). This CDR3 has 15 amino acids. V lost 0 bases and J lost 7, with 13 bases in between. The CDR3 protein is CASSQDPPYVQPQHF. As DNA, the CDR3 is TGTGCCAGCAGCCAAGATCCACCCTATGTCCAGCCCCAGCATTTT.

The chain uses TRBV28 and TRBJ1-1, with D maybe TRBD1 (5 bases). The V gene lost 7 bases and the J gene lost 2 bases, with 17 bases spanning the gap. This CDR3 is built from 15 residues. Germline values: CDR1 MDHEN, CDR2 SYDVKM. CDR3 sequence reads: CASTSGGIPNTEAFF. The CDR3 bases are TGTGCCAGCACCTCGGGGGGAATACCCAACACTGAAGCTTTCTTT.

The chain links TRBV5-1 to TRBJ2-2; 11 bases are shared with TRBD1. Germline V gene sequence: CDR1 SGHRS, CDR2 YFSETQ. The trim removed 4 bases at V and 4 bases at J, leaving 6 bases unmatched. This CDR3 has 16 residues. This CDR3 is CASSPRDRGITGELFF. The CDR3 nucleotides are TGCGCCAGCAGCCCCCGGGACAGGGGGATCACCGGGGAGCTGTTTTTT.

The chain combines TRBV6-6 with TRBJ2-5, with TRBD1 matching 7 bases. CDR1 and CDR2 from the germline V gene are MNHNY and SVGAGI (reference sequence). This CDR3 has 14 amino acids. Germline trimming cut 2 bases from V and 2 bases from J; bases unmatched to any gene: 2. The CDR3, as DNA: TGTGCCAGCAGTTACCGGGACAGTCAAGAGACCCAGTACTTC. The encoded protein is CASSYRDSQETQYF.

The chain joins TRBV20-1 to TRBJ1-5; D remains ambiguous. This CDR3 is 15 amino acids long. V lost 0 bases to trimming and J lost 0 bases, with 9 bases between them. The germline V gene encodes CDR1 DFQATT and CDR2 SNEGSKA (reference sequence). Written as DNA, the CDR3 is TGCAGTGCTAGAGAAGCGGATCTTAGCAATCAGCCCCAGCATTTT. Translating gives CSAREADLSNQPQHF.

J is TRBJ2-1 and V is TRBV6-2 or TRBV6-3; the D is unclear. In germline, CDR1 is MNHEY, CDR2 SVGEGT. The length of the CDR3 is 14 residues. Trimming cost V 2 bases and J 1 base, with 6 bases left between them. CDR3 amino acids: CASSYRNSYNEQFF. The CDR3 DNA is TGTGCCAGCAGTTACAGAAATTCCTACAATGAGCAGTTCTTC.